This T cell receptor beta chain was profiled in a study of human T cells and chemical hapten exposure. Unfractionated whole blood was the source from which total RNA was extracted. Looked up from germline, CDR1 is ENHRY and CDR2 is SYGVKD. V was trimmed by 0 bases and J by 7 bases, leaving 7 bases between them. The CDR3 is 12 amino acids. From the 5' RACE reads, TCRdb called clonotypes with MiXCR, one entry per CDR3 protein. The profile covers about 110,000 distinct CDR3 sequences, with 19% appearing a single time and approximately 3% taken by the ten largest. This rearrangement joins TRBV10-3 to TRBJ2-7; no clear D gene. The sequence came from a human donor in good health. The CDR3 loop is CAISESVREQYF. CDR3 DNA sequence: TGTGCCATCAGTGAGTCTGTAAGGGAGCAGTACTTC.